A selection of T cell receptor beta chains follows, all from one sample in a study. TCRdb passed the 5' RACE reads through MiXCR, listing each CDR3 protein once. Among 45,000 to 70,000 distinct CDR3 sequences listed, 28% were seen once. Sequencing was done on a sample of tumor-infiltrating memory CD4+ T cells sorted from the breast tumor. These TCRs come from a female donor with breast cancer. Each CDR3 is given with its conserved first and last residue. D genes are given only for firm matches. Some rows have no size entry. The others give once, few or many, or a class for an expanded clone.

v_call: TRBV6-6
j_call: TRBJ1-1
d_call: -
clone_size: -
cdr3_aa: CASKGDVTEAFF
cdr3_nt: TGTGCCAGCAAGGGAGATGTCACTGAAGCTTTCTTT

v_call: TRBV20-1
j_call: TRBJ1-6
d_call: TRBD1
clone_size: -
cdr3_aa: CSARVSDRGGSPLHF
cdr3_nt: TGCAGTGCTAGAGTGTCGGACAGGGGAGGTTCACCCCTCCACTTT

v_call: TRBV5-6
j_call: TRBJ2-3
d_call: TRBD2
clone_size: -
cdr3_aa: CASSPGTSGTDTQYF
cdr3_nt: TGTGCCAGCAGCCCTGGGACTAGCGGAACAGATACGCAGTATTTT

v_call: TRBV7-6
j_call: TRBJ2-1
d_call: -
clone_size: -
cdr3_aa: CASSPVAGSSYNEQFF
cdr3_nt: TGTGCCAGCAGCCCGGTGGCGGGTAGCTCCTACAATGAGCAGTTCTTC

v_call: TRBV7-2
j_call: TRBJ2-3
d_call: TRBD1
clone_size: -
cdr3_aa: CASSLDRGRDTQYF
cdr3_nt: TGTGCCAGCAGCCTAGACAGGGGCCGAGATACGCAGTATTTT

v_call: TRBV4-2
j_call: TRBJ1-3
d_call: -
clone_size: -
cdr3_aa: CASSQQYKGGRNTIYF
cdr3_nt: TGTGCCAGCAGCCAGCAATACAAGGGTGGTCGAAACACCATATATTTT

v_call: TRBV20-1
j_call: TRBJ2-1
d_call: TRBD1
clone_size: few
cdr3_aa: CSAHLLRTGARNEQFF
cdr3_nt: TGCAGTGCCCACCTCCTACGGACAGGGGCCCGTAATGAGCAGTTCTTC

v_call: TRBV3-1
j_call: TRBJ1-2
d_call: TRBD1
clone_size: -
cdr3_aa: CASSQEQGTGGYTF
cdr3_nt: TGTGCCAGCAGCCAAGAGCAGGGGACAGGTGGCTACACCTTC

v_call: TRBV4-1
j_call: TRBJ2-5
d_call: -
clone_size: few
cdr3_aa: CASSNYVGPSGETQYF
cdr3_nt: TGCGCCAGCAGCAATTATGTAGGGCCTTCGGGAGAGACCCAGTACTTC

v_call: TRBV6-4
j_call: TRBJ1-6
d_call: -
clone_size: -
cdr3_aa: CASSEGSGSSPLHF
cdr3_nt: TGTGCCAGCAGTGAAGGGTCAGGGAGTTCACCCCTCCACTTT

v_call: TRBV7-2
j_call: TRBJ2-7
d_call: TRBD2
clone_size: -
cdr3_aa: CASSSRAGGPYEQYF
cdr3_nt: TGTGCCAGCAGCTCCCGGGCGGGAGGGCCGTACGAGCAGTACTTC

v_call: TRBV9
j_call: TRBJ1-5
d_call: TRBD1
clone_size: -
cdr3_aa: CASSVGTGEGQPQHF
cdr3_nt: TGTGCCAGCAGCGTAGGGACAGGGGAAGGTCAGCCCCAGCATTTT

v_call: TRBV5-1
j_call: TRBJ2-1
d_call: -
clone_size: -
cdr3_aa: CASSPPLDLPAQPAEQFF
cdr3_nt: TGTGCCAGCAGCCCACCTTTGGACTTACCCGCCCAACCGGCTGAGCAGTTCTTC

v_call: TRBV7-8
j_call: TRBJ1-1
d_call: -
clone_size: few
cdr3_aa: CASSLGLSGEMNTEAFF
cdr3_nt: TGTGCCAGCAGCTTAGGCCTTTCGGGTGAGATGAACACTGAAGCTTTCTTT

v_call: TRBV20-1
j_call: TRBJ2-1
d_call: -
clone_size: few
cdr3_aa: CSASMDEQFF
cdr3_nt: TGCAGTGCTAGCATGGATGAGCAGTTCTTC

v_call: TRBV5-1
j_call: TRBJ2-2
d_call: -
clone_size: -
cdr3_aa: CASFQSSADTGELFF
cdr3_nt: TGCGCCAGCTTCCAAAGCAGCGCGGACACCGGGGAGCTGTTTTTT

v_call: TRBV18
j_call: TRBJ1-6
d_call: TRBD1
clone_size: -
cdr3_aa: CASSPVGQGPSPLHF
cdr3_nt: TGTGCCAGCTCACCTGTGGGACAGGGTCCTTCACCCCTCCACTTT